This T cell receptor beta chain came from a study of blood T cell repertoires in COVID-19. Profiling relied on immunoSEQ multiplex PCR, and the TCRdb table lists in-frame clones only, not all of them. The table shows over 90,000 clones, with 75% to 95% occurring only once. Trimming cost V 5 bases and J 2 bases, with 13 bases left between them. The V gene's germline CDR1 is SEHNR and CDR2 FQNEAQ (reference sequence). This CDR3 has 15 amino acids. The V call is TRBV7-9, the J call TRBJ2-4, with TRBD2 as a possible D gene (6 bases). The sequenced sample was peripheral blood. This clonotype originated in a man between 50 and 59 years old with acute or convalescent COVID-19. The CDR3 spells CASSLFGSPKNIQYF. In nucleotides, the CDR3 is TGTGCCAGCAGCCTGTTCGGGAGCCCCAAAAACATTCAGTACTTC.